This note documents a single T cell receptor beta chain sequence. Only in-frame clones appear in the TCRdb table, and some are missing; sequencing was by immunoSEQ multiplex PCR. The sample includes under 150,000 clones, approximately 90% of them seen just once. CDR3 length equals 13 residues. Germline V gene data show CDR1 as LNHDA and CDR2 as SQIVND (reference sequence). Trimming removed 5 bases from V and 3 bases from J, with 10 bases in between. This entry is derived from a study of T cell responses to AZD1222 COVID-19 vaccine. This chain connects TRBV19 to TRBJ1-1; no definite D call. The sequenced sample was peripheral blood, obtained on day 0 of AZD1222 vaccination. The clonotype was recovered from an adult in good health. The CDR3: CASSLGRDTEAFF. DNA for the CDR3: TGTGCCAGTAGTCTGGGTAGGGACACTGAAGCTTTCTTT.